This T cell receptor (beta chain) was recovered during a study of cytomegalovirus exposure and HLA in healthy donors. PCR employed 60 Vbeta and 13 Jbeta primers. In the authors' workflow: It was a later analysis that counted 83 million or so unique TCR beta chains, of which 9.5 million to 14 million were shared. Here immunoSEQ multiplex PCR was the method, and the copy in TCRdb shows in-frame clones only, minus some. V and J calls and clone size come straight from that table; D and trimming were deduced from the DNA. Its clone listing holds about 160,000 clones. This receptor was identified in a woman aged 55-70 years in good health and CMV-seronegative. The specimen was PBMCs.

CDR3 protein: CASSFNRAPNTGELFF. CDR3 bases: TGTGCCAGCAGCTTTAACAGGGCACCGAACACCGGGGAGCTGTTTTTT. This chain joins TRBV11-2 and TRBJ2-2, with D possibly matching TRBD1 (6 bases). The CDR3 extends over 16 amino acids. Trimming shortened V by 3 bases and J by 0 bases, and 11 bases separated the two germline ends. CDR1 is SGHAT and CDR2 is FQNNGV in the germline V gene.